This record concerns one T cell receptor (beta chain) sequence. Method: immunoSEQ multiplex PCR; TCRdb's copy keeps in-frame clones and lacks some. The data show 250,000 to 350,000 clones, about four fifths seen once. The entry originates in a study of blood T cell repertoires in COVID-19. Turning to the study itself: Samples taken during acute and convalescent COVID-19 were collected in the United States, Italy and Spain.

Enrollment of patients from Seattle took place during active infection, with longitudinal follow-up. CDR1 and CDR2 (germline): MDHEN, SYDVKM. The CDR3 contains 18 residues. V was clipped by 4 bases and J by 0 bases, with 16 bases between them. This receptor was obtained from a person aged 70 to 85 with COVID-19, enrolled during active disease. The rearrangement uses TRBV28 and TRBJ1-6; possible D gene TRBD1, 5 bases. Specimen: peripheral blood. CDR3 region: CASSSDWTRSSYNSPLHF. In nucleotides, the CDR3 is TGTGCCAGCAGTTCGGATTGGACACGCAGCTCCTATAATTCACCCCTCCACTTT. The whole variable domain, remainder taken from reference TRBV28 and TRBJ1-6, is DVKVTQSSRYLVKRTGEKVFLECVQDMDHENMFWYRQDPGLGLRLIYFSYDVKMKEKGDIPEGYSVSREKKERFSLILESASTNQTSMYLCASSSDWTRSSYNSPLHFGNGTRLTVT.